The clone carrying this TCR beta chain was counted once. Its antigen is as yet unknown. TCRdb processed the multiplex PCR reads anew with MiXCR; each CDR3 protein has one entry. The table includes about 180,000 distinct CDR3 sequences, 33% detected once. Samples came from axillary lymph nodes draining the breast cancer. The sample belongs to a study of breast tumors, draining lymph nodes, adjacent tissues. Study results and limitations: The lymph node origin of tumor T cells was framed as consistent with a hypothesis, not demonstrated. Findings are consistent with lymph node origin and intratumoral expansion of most tumor T cells. Compared with lymph nodes, tumors were less diverse; compared with nontumor tissue, more. Luminal-like breast cancer showed significantly greater tumor-nontumor repertoire similarity than basal-like breast cancer did.

The material sequenced was axillary lymph node tissue. The clonotype originates from a female donor with breast cancer. Some clones in this sample may be carry-over from other donors' samples.

The CDR3 loop reads CASSIDFPQQLNTEAFF. The CDR3 DNA follows: TGTGCCAGTAGTATAGACTTCCCCCAGCAACTGAACACTGAAGCTTTCTTT. The chain combines TRBV19 with TRBJ1-1, with D unresolved. Between the trimmed V and J ends, which lost 0 bases and 0 bases, there was a span of 14 bases. The germline CDR1 and CDR2 sequences are LNHDA and SQIVND (reference sequence). CDR3 size: 17 residues.